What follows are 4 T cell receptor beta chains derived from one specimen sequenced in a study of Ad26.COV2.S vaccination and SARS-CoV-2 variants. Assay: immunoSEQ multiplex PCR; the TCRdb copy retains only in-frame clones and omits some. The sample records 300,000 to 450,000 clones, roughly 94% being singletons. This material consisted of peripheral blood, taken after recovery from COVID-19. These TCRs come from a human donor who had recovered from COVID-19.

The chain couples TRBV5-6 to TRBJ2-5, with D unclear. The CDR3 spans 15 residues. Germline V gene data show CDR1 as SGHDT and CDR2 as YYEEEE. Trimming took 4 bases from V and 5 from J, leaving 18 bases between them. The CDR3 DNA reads TGTGCCAGCAGCCACAATGGGCAGCTTGTGGAGACCCAGTACTTC. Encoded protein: CASSHNGQLVETQYF. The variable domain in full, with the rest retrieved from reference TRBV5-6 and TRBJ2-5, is DAGVTQSPTHLIKTRGQQVTLRCSPKSGHDTVSWYQQALGQGPQFIFQYYEEEERQRGNFPDRFSGHQFPNYSSELNVNALLLGDSALYLCASSHNGQLVETQYFGPGTRLLVL.

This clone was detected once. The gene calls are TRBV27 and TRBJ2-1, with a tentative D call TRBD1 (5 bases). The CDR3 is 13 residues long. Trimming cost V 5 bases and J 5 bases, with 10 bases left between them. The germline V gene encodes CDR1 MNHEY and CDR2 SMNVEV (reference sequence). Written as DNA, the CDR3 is TGTGCCAGCAGTACCCTGACAGACAATGAGCAGTTCTTC. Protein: CASSTLTDNEQFF.

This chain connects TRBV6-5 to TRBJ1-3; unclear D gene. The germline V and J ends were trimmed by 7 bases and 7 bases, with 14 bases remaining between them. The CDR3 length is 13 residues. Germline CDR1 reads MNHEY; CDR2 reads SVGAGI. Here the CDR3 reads CASTRAQSNTIYF. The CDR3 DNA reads TGTGCCAGCACCCGGGCCCAGTCCAACACCATATATTTT.

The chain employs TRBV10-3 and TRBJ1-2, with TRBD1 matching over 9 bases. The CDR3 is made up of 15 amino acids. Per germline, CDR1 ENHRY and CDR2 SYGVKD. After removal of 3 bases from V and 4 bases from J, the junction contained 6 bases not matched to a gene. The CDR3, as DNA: TGTGCCATCAGTGACCCAGGGACAGGGTTCTATGGCTACACCTTC. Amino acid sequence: CAISDPGTGFYGYTF.